These 2 T cell receptor beta chains were sequenced from one sample in a study of T cells after posttransplantation cyclophosphamide. Sequencing used immunoSEQ multiplex PCR; TCRdb keeps in-frame clones, though not all of them. Listed for the sample are approximately 39,000 clones, none seen a single time. Source material: PBMCs. All receptors come from a girl aged 5 to 17 in good health, CMV-negative, and a related stem cell transplant donor.

This clone was seen ten or more times. The J gene is TRBJ2-5, the V gene TRBV19; D not resolved. Per germline, CDR1 LNHDA and CDR2 SQIVND (reference sequence). This CDR3 spans 15 amino acids. Trimming removed 6 bases from V and 2 bases from J, with 16 bases in between. CDR3 bases: TGTGCCAGTAGGCGCGAGGTTGGTCCACAAGAGACCCAGTACTTC. Its protein is CASRREVGPQETQYF. The variable domain in full, with the rest retrieved from reference TRBV19 and TRBJ2-5, is DGGITQSPKYLFRKEGQNVTLSCEQNLNHDAMYWYRQDPGQGLRLIYYSQIVNDFQKGDIAEGYSVSREKKESFPLTVTSAQKNPTAFYLCASRREVGPQETQYFGPGTRLLVL.

This clone was seen ten or more times. V usage is TRBV27 and J usage is TRBJ2-1, with 10 bases that match TRBD2. CDR3 length: 14 amino acids. Germline lookup yields CDR1 MNHEY and CDR2 SMNVEV (reference sequence). J lost 7 bases, V lost 3 bases, and 3 bases had no gene match. The CDR3, as DNA: TGTGCCAGCAGTTTTTCGACTAGCGGGAATGAGCAGTTCTTC. Residues: CASSFSTSGNEQFF.